These 18 T cell receptor beta chains came from one sample sequenced in a study of beta chain features in type 1 diabetes. The isolated RNA, all of it, was reverse transcribed, so expressed TCRB transcripts were what got sequenced. Sequencing used immunoSEQ multiplex PCR; TCRdb keeps in-frame clones, though not all of them. Altogether roughly 450,000 clones are present, roughly 10% being singletons, with the ten largest covering 0.035% to 0.05%. The specimen was naive CD4+ T cells from blood. The receptors shown here come from a woman aged 18-29 years in good health.

The chain carries TRBV7-9 and TRBJ2-5; D is perhaps TRBD2 (5 bases). V shed 1 base and J shed 3 bases, with 12 bases lying between them. Germline CDR1 reads SEHNR; CDR2 reads FQNEAQ (reference sequence). This CDR3 region has 15 residues. As DNA, the CDR3 is TGTGCCAGCAGCTTAGGCTTGACGGGGAAAGAGACCCAGTACTTC. This sequence encodes CASSLGLTGKETQYF.

The chain carries TRBV5-4 and TRBJ1-2; D not certain. Trimming pared 3 bases from V and 0 bases from J, leaving 3 bases between. The length of the CDR3 is 12 residues. Germline V lookup: CDR1 SGHNT, CDR2 YYREEE (reference sequence). CDR3: CASSSTNYGYTF. In nucleotides, the CDR3 is TGTGCCAGCAGCTCTACTAACTATGGCTACACCTTC.

A few counts support this clone. The V call is TRBV4-3, the J call TRBJ1-1, with D hard to call. The CDR3 extends over 15 amino acids. V shed 0 bases and J shed 0 bases, with 8 bases lying between them. Germline V CDR1 and CDR2: LGHNA, YSLEER. The CDR3 here is CASSQEWAMNTEAFF. CDR3 DNA: TGCGCCAGCAGCCAAGAGTGGGCCATGAACACTGAAGCTTTCTTT.

Details on this clone: This same CDR3 is encoded by further DNA sequences in the sample. This chain connects TRBV29-1 to TRBJ2-3, with a weak D call TRBD2 (5 bases). Looked up from germline, CDR1 is SQVTM and CDR2 is ANQGSEA. V was pared by 7 bases and J by 6 bases, with 23 bases between. The length of the CDR3 is 15 residues. CDR3 coding DNA: TGCAGCGGGGGTCGAGGGCAGGTCCTTTGGGATACGCAGTATTTT. Residues: CSGGRGQVLWDTQYF.

This clone came up a few times. This chain joins TRBV7-2 and TRBJ2-7; 9 positions match TRBD1. The CDR3 covers 16 residues. Germline values: CDR1 SGHTA, CDR2 FQGNSA. The ends lost 3 bases at V and 1 base at J; junction bases unmatched: 7. As DNA, the CDR3 is TGTGCCAGCAGCTTTCCCCCCGGACAGGGGTCCTACGAGCAGTACTTC. Its translation is CASSFPPGQGSYEQYF. The entire variable domain, with the rest obtained from reference TRBV7-2 and TRBJ2-7, is as follows: GAGVSQSPSNKVTEKGKDVELRCDPISGHTALYWYRQSLGQGLEFLIYFQGNSAPDKSGLPSDRFSAERTGGSVSTLTIQRTQQEDSAVYLCASSFPPGQGSYEQYFGPGTRLTVT.

V and J are TRBV7-9 and TRBJ2-5; 7 bases map to TRBD2. This CDR3 region has 18 residues. V lost 5 bases, J lost 3 bases, and 18 bases stayed unmatched. Germline V gene data show CDR1 as SEHNR and CDR2 as FQNEAQ (reference sequence). DNA of the CDR3: TGTGCCAGCAGCCGCCCTCCTTGGCGGGGGAGGAACAAAGAGACCCAGTACTTC. Translation gives CASSRPPWRGRNKETQYF.

The sample holds a few counts of this clone. The rearrangement joins TRBV9 to TRBJ2-1; D is perhaps TRBD2 (5 bases). The CDR3 sequence is 15 residues long. Trimming took off 0 bases at V and 3 bases at J, with 10 bases between the two ends. CDR1 is SGDLS, CDR2 YYNGEE, per germline. The CDR3 protein is CASSVASGLYNEQFF. CDR3 sequence (DNA): TGTGCCAGCAGCGTAGCAAGCGGACTCTACAATGAGCAGTTCTTC.

This clone turned up a few times. The chain's CDR3 is CASSPYSQETQYF. CDR3 coding DNA: TGTGCCAGCAGCCCGTACAGCCAAGAGACCCAGTACTTC. V gene TRBV2 combines with J gene TRBJ2-5, with D uncertain. The CDR3 loop spans 13 amino acids. V was pared by 6 bases and J by 1 base, with 9 bases between. Germline V lookup: CDR1 SNHLY, CDR2 FYNNEI.

The chain uses TRBV7-2 and TRBJ1-3; D gene unclear. V was clipped by 5 bases and J by 2 bases, with 13 bases between them. From germline, CDR1 is SGHTA and CDR2 FQGNSA. CDR3 length: 15 residues. For the CDR3, the DNA is TGTGCCAGCAGCCCCCGACCGATTACTGGAAACACCATATATTTT. It yields the protein CASSPRPITGNTIYF.

This chain joins TRBV2 and TRBJ2-1, with D possibly matching TRBD1 (5 bases). CDR1 and CDR2 (germline): SNHLY, FYNNEI. V was cut by 8 bases and J by 6 bases, with 17 bases left in between. The CDR3 is 14 amino acids. The CDR3 loop is CASPGSRASNEQFF. The CDR3 nucleotides read TGTGCCAGCCCCGGGTCCAGGGCTTCCAATGAGCAGTTCTTC.

This clone appeared a few times. This may be a read error, as it is one base from a much larger clone. The chain combines TRBV5-6 with TRBJ2-5, with D unclear. Trimming stripped 2 bases from V and 5 bases from J, with 4 bases between. The length of the CDR3 is 11 residues. Germline V gene lookup returns CDR1 SGHDT and CDR2 YYEEEE. CDR3 loop: CASSLAETQYF. The CDR3 coding sequence is TGTGCCAGCAGCTTAGCGGAGACCCAGTACTTC.

This clone was detected only a few times. The genes are TRBV15 and TRBJ1-2; D is perhaps TRBD1 (6 bases). CDR1 is LNHNV and CDR2 is YYDKDF in the germline V gene (reference sequence). The germline V and J ends were trimmed by 3 bases and 2 bases, with 16 bases remaining between them. CDR3 size: 16 residues. Written as DNA, the CDR3 is TGTGCCACCAGCAGTACTTACAGGACAGAGAACTATGGCTACACCTTC. This translates into CATSSTYRTENYGYTF.

As for this clone: Other DNA sequences within the sample encode an identical CDR3. The chain couples TRBV9 to TRBJ2-2; the D is unclear. Trimming pared 2 bases from V and 6 bases from J, leaving 11 bases between. The CDR3 is 14 amino acids. Germline CDR1 SGDLS, CDR2 YYNGEE. CDR3 DNA sequence: TGTGCCAGCAGCGTTGTCTCAGGCCCCGGGGAGCTGTTTTTT. It specifies CASSVVSGPGELFF.

This clone has a handful of counts. This chain uses TRBV7-2 with TRBJ1-5; D unclear. Germline CDR1 is SGHTA and CDR2 is FQGNSA. The CDR3 has 13 residues. V lost 5 bases to trimming and J lost 7 bases, with 12 bases between them. The CDR3 nucleotides are TGTGCCAGCAGCGCCGGGAGCGGGCAGCCCCAGCATTTT. This codes for CASSAGSGQPQHF.

The genes are TRBV14 and TRBJ2-7; TRBD2 aligns across 10 bases. Looked up from germline, CDR1 is SGHDN and CDR2 is FVKESK. The CDR3 has 14 amino acids. V was pared by 3 bases and J by 7 bases, with 6 bases of the junction left unmatched. The CDR3: CASSHGLAVGEQYF. The CDR3 nucleotides are TGTGCCAGCAGCCATGGACTAGCGGTGGGGGAGCAGTACTTC.

This clone was detected only a few times. This chain links TRBV29-1 with TRBJ2-3, with 8 bases matching TRBD1. With 6 bases clipped from V and 0 bases from J, the junction kept 5 bases outside the gene matches. CDR1 is SQVTM and CDR2 is ANQGSEA in the germline V gene. The CDR3 length is 14 residues. CDR3 sequence: CSVWTGLSTDTQYF. CDR3 in DNA: TGCAGCGTCTGGACAGGGTTAAGCACAGATACGCAGTATTTT.

This sequence joins TRBV6-4 and TRBJ2-1; D is ambiguous. The CDR3 is made up of 13 amino acids. The V gene lost 3 bases and the J gene lost 7 bases, with 10 bases spanning the gap. Germline CDR1 MRHNA, CDR2 SNTAGT. The CDR3 bases are TGTGCCAGCAGTGAAGGGCCGAAGAATGAGCAGTTCTTC. Its translation is CASSEGPKNEQFF.

V and J are TRBV19 and TRBJ2-7, with D possibly matching TRBD2 (6 bases). The CDR3 has 15 residues. V gave up 4 bases and J gave up 6 bases, with 19 bases separating them. From germline, CDR1 is LNHDA and CDR2 SQIVND (reference sequence). The CDR3 region has the DNA TGTGCCAGTAGTACCTCCCTAGCGAGTACAGCCGAGCAGTACGTC. Translating it yields CASSTSLASTAEQYV.